This is a list of T cell receptor beta chains from one sample in a study of T-cell reconstitution after alpha-beta-depleted transplantation in children. One entry per CDR3 protein, called by TCRdb with MiXCR from the PCR reads. The repertoire holds over 100,000 distinct CDR3 sequences, with about 6.8% as singletons. Sequences were derived from PBMCs, sampled before TCRalphabeta/CD19-depleted stem cell transplant. These receptors were collected from a boy between 2 and 10 years old with acute lymphoblastic leukemia, due to receive a stem cell transplant. The CDR3 runs from the conserved cysteine through the conserved F or W. The D gene is left open where the match is weak. Expanded clones get a size class; other rows say once, few or many, or leave the size out.

TRBD1	TRBV6-6	many	TRBJ1-2	CASSPDRGYGYTF	TGTGCCAGCAGTCCTGACAGGGGCTATGGCTACACCTTC
TRBD1	TRBV29-1	NA	TRBJ2-7	CSVERSGTGPYEQYF	TGCAGCGTTGAAAGATCGGGGACAGGGCCTTACGAGCAGTACTTC
TRBD2	TRBV7-6	few	TRBJ2-4	CASSLRGGSAKNIQYF	TGTGCCAGCAGCTTACGGGGGGGGTCAGCCAAAAACATTCAGTACTTC
NA	TRBV5-1	few	TRBJ2-5	CASSSPTTETQYF	TGCGCCAGCAGCTCCCCAACAACGGAGACCCAGTACTTC
NA	TRBV4-2	few	TRBJ1-2	CASSQQGSIYGYTF	TGTGCCAGCAGCCAACAGGGGTCAATATATGGCTACACCTTC
NA	TRBV9	many	TRBJ2-6	CASSVGLGESSGANVLTF	TGTGCCAGCAGCGTAGGTCTGGGCGAGAGCTCTGGGGCCAACGTCCTGACTTTC
NA	TRBV29-1	many	TRBJ2-7	CSVRRSYEQYF	TGCAGCGTTCGTCGGAGCTACGAGCAGTACTTC
NA	TRBV11-1	many	TRBJ2-1	CASSSQGWDNEQFF	TGTGCCAGCAGCTCCCAGGGGTGGGACAATGAGCAGTTCTTC
NA	TRBV7-3	few	TRBJ1-5	CASSLRPWGALRNQPQHF	TGTGCCAGCAGCTTGCGCCCTTGGGGGGCCTTGAGGAATCAGCCCCAGCATTTT
TRBD1	TRBV6-1	NA	TRBJ1-2	CASMRQGGYGYTF	TGTGCCAGCATGAGACAGGGGGGCTATGGCTACACCTTC
NA	TRBV20-1	NA	TRBJ1-2	CSAKSGYRPSVGYTF	TGCAGTGCCAAGTCAGGGTATCGCCCTTCGGTTGGCTACACCTTC
NA	TRBV7-8	few	TRBJ2-1	CASSSPPVHEQFF	TGTGCCAGCAGCTCACCCCCCGTCCATGAGCAGTTCTTC
TRBD2	TRBV5-4	few	TRBJ2-5	CASSPGTSGFRVF	TGTGCCAGCAGCCCAGGGACTAGCGGGTTCCGAGTCTTC
TRBD1	TRBV7-2	many	TRBJ2-7	CASSPVVVARGSSEQYF	TGTGCCAGCAGCCCGGTAGTCGTCGCCAGGGGGTCGTCCGAGCAGTACTTC
TRBD2	TRBV6-2/TRBV6-3	few	TRBJ2-1	CASSFPRGGYYNEQFF	TGTGCCAGCAGTTTCCCGCGGGGGGGCTACTACAATGAGCAGTTCTTC
NA	TRBV28	few	TRBJ2-3	CASSLVGGTQYF	TGTGCCAGCAGTTTGGTGGGTGGTACGCAGTATTTT
NA	TRBV4-2	many	TRBJ1-1	CASSRGHNSEAFF	TGTGCCAGCAGCCGCGGACATAACTCCGAAGCTTTCTTT
NA	TRBV3-1	many	TRBJ2-7	CASSLSNGERYF	TGTGCCAGCAGCCTGTCCAATGGCGAGCGGTACTTC
NA	TRBV29-1	many	TRBJ2-7	CSVVLPPGYEQYF	TGCAGCGTTGTACTACCACCAGGGTACGAGCAGTACTTC
TRBD2	TRBV25-1	many	TRBJ2-5	CASRYQTGSGQETQYF	TGTGCCAGCAGATACCAAACGGGTAGCGGGCAAGAGACCCAGTACTTC
NA	TRBV10-2	NA	TRBJ1-1	CASSERGRVRNTEAFF	TGCGCCAGCAGTGAGAGGGGGAGGGTACGGAACACTGAAGCTTTCTTT
TRBD1	TRBV5-1	few	TRBJ1-5	CASSPWTGEKPQHF	TGCGCCAGCAGCCCCTGGACAGGGGAAAAGCCCCAGCATTTT
TRBD1	TRBV15	few	TRBJ2-3	CATSIPGTGVPHKYF	TGTGCCACCAGCATACCCGGGACAGGGGTACCCCACAAGTATTTT
NA	TRBV6-2/TRBV6-3	many	TRBJ1-2	CASSYSSASLYGYTF	TGTGCCAGCAGTTACTCGTCAGCGAGCCTCTATGGCTACACCTTC
NA	TRBV20-1	few	TRBJ2-6	CSALANQVTGANVLTF	TGCAGTGCTCTGGCCAATCAGGTGACTGGGGCCAACGTCCTGACTTTC
TRBD1	TRBV2	many	TRBJ2-7	CASSPDRVGEQYF	TGTGCCAGCAGCCCTGACAGGGTTGGAGAGCAGTACTTC
NA	TRBV29-1	many	TRBJ2-7	CSVGSRPYEQYF	TGCAGCGTTGGTTCCAGGCCCTACGAGCAGTACTTC
NA	TRBV6-2/TRBV6-3	few	TRBJ2-1	CASSRQESSYNEQFF	TGTGCCAGCAGCCGACAGGAAAGCTCCTACAATGAGCAGTTCTTC